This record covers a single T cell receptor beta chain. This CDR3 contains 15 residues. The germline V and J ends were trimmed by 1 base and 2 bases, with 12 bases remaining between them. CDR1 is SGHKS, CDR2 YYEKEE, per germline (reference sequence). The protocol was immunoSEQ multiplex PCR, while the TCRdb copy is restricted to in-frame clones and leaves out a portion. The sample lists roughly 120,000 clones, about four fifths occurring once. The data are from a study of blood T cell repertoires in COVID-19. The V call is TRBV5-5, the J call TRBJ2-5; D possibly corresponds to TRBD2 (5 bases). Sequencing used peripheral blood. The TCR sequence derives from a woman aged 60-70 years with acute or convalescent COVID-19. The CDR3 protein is CASSLKEALQETQYF. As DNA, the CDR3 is TGTGCCAGCAGCTTGAAGGAGGCCCTTCAAGAGACCCAGTACTTC.